The rows below give T cell receptor beta chains drawn from one sample of a study of OX40 agonist ivuxolimab in advanced cancers. Using immunoSEQ multiplex PCR, the repertoire was profiled, and TCRdb retains in-frame clones only, with some absent. The data show approximately 58,000 clones, approximately 83% seen once. The sample consisted of CD4+ or CD8+ T cells sorted from blood, taken in a trial of the OX40 agonist ivuxolimab. Every receptor here comes from an adult with an advanced solid tumor such as melanoma, head and neck, liver or kidney cancer. Each CDR3 is given with its conserved first and last residue. A D gene is named only where the DNA matches it firmly. Size values are once, few and many counts, or a class for expanded clones, and some rows have none.

clone_size,v_call,d_call,j_call,cdr3_aa,cdr3_nt
NA,TRBV18,TRBD2,TRBJ2-2,CAGIAGSGGELFF,TGTGCCGGCATAGCGGGGTCCGGCGGGGAGCTGTTTTTT
NA,TRBV20-1,NA,TRBJ2-2,CSASRTGELFF,TGCAGTGCTAGTCGGACCGGGGAGCTGTTTTTT
once,TRBV2,NA,TRBJ1-5,CASRQDSSMVRPQHF,TGTGCCAGCAGGCAGGACAGCTCCATGGTTCGGCCCCAGCATTTT
NA,TRBV4-1,TRBD1,TRBJ2-7,CASSPPDRSYEQYF,TGCGCCAGCAGCCCCCCGGACAGGTCCTACGAGCAGTACTTC
NA,TRBV28,TRBD2,TRBJ2-1,CASSLPRLAPSNEQFF,TGTGCCAGCAGTCTACCCAGACTAGCGCCCAGTAATGAGCAGTTCTTC
NA,TRBV28,NA,TRBJ2-7,CASSPPLGSGHYEQYF,TGTGCCAGCAGTCCCCCCTTGGGTAGCGGACACTACGAGCAGTACTTC
NA,TRBV5-1,TRBD1,TRBJ2-7,CASSSRTGTNEQYF,TGCGCCAGCAGCTCGCGGACAGGGACCAACGAGCAGTACTTC
NA,TRBV7-9,TRBD2,TRBJ2-3,CASQTGGTDTQYF,TGTGCCAGCCAAACGGGGGGAACAGATACGCAGTATTTT
NA,TRBV19,TRBD1,TRBJ1-2,CASSPTGGYGYTF,TGTGCCAGTAGCCCTACAGGGGGCTATGGCTACACCTTC
NA,TRBV19,NA,TRBJ2-2,CASRETVTGGELFF,TGTGCCAGTAGAGAGACAGTTACAGGCGGGGAGCTGTTTTTT
NA,TRBV10-1,TRBD2,TRBJ2-7,CASRAERGGRQTYEQYF,TGCGCCAGCAGAGCTGAACGGGGCGGGAGGCAGACCTACGAGCAGTACTTC
NA,TRBV9,TRBD2,TRBJ2-1,CASNLGGSSYNEQFF,TGTGCCAGCAACCTGGGGGGGAGCTCCTACAATGAGCAGTTCTTC
few,TRBV29-1,TRBD2,TRBJ2-7,CSVRANVAGDEQYF,TGCAGCGTTCGGGCCAACGTAGCGGGAGACGAGCAGTACTTC
NA,TRBV5-1,TRBD1,TRBJ2-7,CASSLEGTGTYEQYF,TGCGCCAGCAGCTTGGAGGGGACAGGGACCTACGAGCAGTACTTC
NA,TRBV5-6,NA,TRBJ1-5,CASSYFGVEGSSQPQHF,TGTGCCAGCAGCTATTTTGGGGTTGAGGGTTCCAGTCAGCCCCAGCATTTT
NA,TRBV7-9,TRBD2,TRBJ2-1,CASREGLAVYNEQFF,TGTGCCAGCAGGGAGGGACTAGCGGTTTACAATGAGCAGTTCTTC
NA,TRBV10-3,TRBD2,TRBJ2-5,CAISEGLSGSGQETQYF,TGTGCCATCAGTGAGGGGCTTAGCGGGTCGGGTCAAGAGACCCAGTACTTC
NA,TRBV11-1,NA,TRBJ2-6,CASSPHSGARGANVLTF,TGTGCCAGCAGCCCCCACTCGGGGGCACGAGGGGCCAACGTCCTGACTTTC
NA,TRBV5-1,NA,TRBJ2-1,CASSFGGYNEQFF,TGCGCCAGCAGCTTCGGCGGGTACAATGAGCAGTTCTTC
NA,TRBV5-4,NA,TRBJ2-5,CASSPGTGLETQYF,TGTGCCAGCAGCCCCGGGACGGGGTTGGAGACCCAGTACTTC
NA,TRBV2,TRBD1,TRBJ1-5,CASMGQGYQPQHF,TGTGCCAGCATGGGACAGGGCTATCAGCCCCAGCATTTT
NA,TRBV10-2,TRBD1,TRBJ1-5,CASSDDRGFKPQHF,TGCGCCAGCAGTGACGACAGGGGTTTCAAGCCCCAGCATTTT
NA,TRBV19,NA,TRBJ1-1,CASSISRGTEAFF,TGTGCCAGTAGTATATCCCGGGGGACTGAAGCTTTCTTT
NA,TRBV9,NA,TRBJ2-2,CASSVLDTGELFF,TGTGCCAGCAGCGTTCTCGACACCGGGGAGCTGTTTTTT
NA,TRBV9,NA,TRBJ2-7,CASSVGQSELYEQYF,TGTGCCAGCAGCGTAGGGCAGTCTGAACTCTACGAGCAGTACTTC
once,TRBV5-1,TRBD2,TRBJ2-1,CASRGGLAGGLQRNEQFF,TGCGCCAGCAGGGGCGGACTAGCGGGAGGTCTCCAAAGAAATGAGCAGTTCTTC
NA,TRBV28,NA,TRBJ1-2,CAIEGRPGGYTF,TGTGCCATCGAAGGGAGACCGGGTGGCTACACCTTC
NA,TRBV7-8,TRBD2,TRBJ2-7,CASSLVGNPVSGIQF,TGTGCCAGCAGCTTAGTGGGTAACCCCGTTAGCGGGATACAATTC
NA,TRBV28,NA,TRBJ2-1,CASSLWAAREQFF,TGTGCCAGCAGTTTATGGGCGGCCAGGGAGCAGTTCTTC
NA,TRBV19,TRBD2,TRBJ2-3,CASSLWLAGGSTDTQYF,TGTGCCAGTAGTCTATGGTTAGCGGGAGGGAGCACAGATACGCAGTATTTT
NA,TRBV5-4,NA,TRBJ1-1,CASSLAGITNEAFF,TGTGCCAGCAGCTTGGCCGGCATTACCAATGAAGCTTTCTTT